The following is a T cell receptor beta chain sequence with its context. Its antigen is not known. Using immunoSEQ multiplex PCR, the repertoire was profiled, and TCRdb retains in-frame clones only, with some absent. The sample lists around 51,000 clones; more than 70% were seen once. The sample comes from a study of a mutant IDH1 vaccine in newly diagnosed glioma. Sample time point: week 5, during vaccination. One vaccine dose held 300 ug of mutant IDH1 20-mer peptide and came with topical imiquimod. This sequence was found in a woman aged 40 to 49 with glioma. This sample comprised PBMCs, obtained from a glioma patient whose treatment included an IDH1 peptide vaccine.

Written as DNA, the CDR3 is TGTGCCTGGAACAGGGGAGACAATCAGCCCCAGCATTTT. The encoded protein is CAWNRGDNQPQHF. The chain recombines TRBV30 with TRBJ1-5; TRBD1 matches 7 bases. J was trimmed by 3 bases and V by 4 bases; bases with no gene match: 3. The germline V gene has CDR1 GTSNPN and CDR2 SVGIG (reference sequence). The length of the CDR3 is 13 residues.